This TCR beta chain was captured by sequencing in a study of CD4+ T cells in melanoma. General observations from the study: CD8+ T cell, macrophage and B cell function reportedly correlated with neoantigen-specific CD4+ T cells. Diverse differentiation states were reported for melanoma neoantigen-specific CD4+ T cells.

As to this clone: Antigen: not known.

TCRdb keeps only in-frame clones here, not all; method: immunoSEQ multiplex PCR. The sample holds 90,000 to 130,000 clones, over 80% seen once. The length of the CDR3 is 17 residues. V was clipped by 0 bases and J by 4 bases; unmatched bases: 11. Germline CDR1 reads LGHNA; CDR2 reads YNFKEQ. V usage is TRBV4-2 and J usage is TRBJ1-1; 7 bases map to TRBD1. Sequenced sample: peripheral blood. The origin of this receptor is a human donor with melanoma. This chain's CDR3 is CASSQEWGTGVGTEAFF. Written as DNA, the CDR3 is TGTGCCAGCAGCCAAGAGTGGGGAACAGGGGTGGGCACTGAAGCTTTCTTT.